This entry describes one T cell receptor (beta chain). Preparation of the TCRbeta library used unique molecular identifiers. TCRdb analysed the PCR reads with MiXCR anew, one entry per CDR3 protein. The table has around 480,000 distinct CDR3 sequences, about 31% seen once. This sample was included in a study of T-cell reconstitution after alpha-beta-depleted transplantation in children. Germline CDR1 reads DFQATT; CDR2 reads SNEGSKA (reference sequence). This CDR3 region has 14 residues. V lost 6 bases and J lost 1, with 13 bases in between. This sequence was found in a human donor who donated a stem cell graft to a child with aplastic anemia. V and J are TRBV20-1 and TRBJ1-5; possibly TRBD1 for D (6 bases). This material consisted of PBMCs from the stem cell graft donor, taken from the stem cell graft. CDR3 bases: TGCAGTGCGAAGACGGGGGCAAGCAATCAGCCCCAGCATTTT. Translated, it gives CSAKTGASNQPQHF.